One sample yielded the 27 T cell receptor beta chains listed below, sequenced in a study of T cell responses to AZD1222 COVID-19 vaccine (dated by TCRdb to the early 2020s). This sample's time point label indicates: baseline before first vaccination. The method was the immunoSEQ multiplex PCR assay. This immuneACCESS table, as held by TCRdb, lists in-frame sequences with V and J called but not all clones. Of the missing ones, under half trace to an unresolved V gene in checked studies; the others have no known cause. The sample table shows some 150,000 clones, and about 89% are seen once. The ten largest clonotypes hold 1.5% to 2% of the sample. The sequences come from peripheral blood, collected on day 0 of AZD1222 vaccination. These receptors were taken from an adult in good health.

This chain uses TRBV15 with TRBJ1-2; TRBD1 aligns across 8 bases. V was pared by 1 base and J by 2 bases, with 6 bases of the junction left unmatched. This CDR3 comprises 16 residues. CDR1 is LNHNV and CDR2 is YYDKDF in the germline V gene (reference sequence). The CDR3 nucleotides read TGTGCCACCAGCAGAGCCGGACAGGGACCCAACTATGGCTACACCTTC. Translation: CATSRAGQGPNYGYTF.

The genes are TRBV28 and TRBJ1-5; D uncertain. V lost 8 bases, J lost 2 bases, and 13 bases lay in between. The CDR3 covers 14 residues. Germline-derived CDR1 and CDR2 are MDHEN and SYDVKM. The DNA of the CDR3 is TGTGCCAGCCAGGTTGGAGCCCGCAATCAGCCCCAGCATTTT. Its protein product is CASQVGARNQPQHF.

The CDR3 reads CASSVSDQNTEAFF. In DNA, the CDR3 is TGTGCCAGCAGCGTATCGGACCAGAACACTGAAGCTTTCTTT. The chain links TRBV9 to TRBJ1-1; no clear D. CDR1 is SGDLS and CDR2 is YYNGEE in the germline V gene. The CDR3 is 14 residues long. Trimming took 1 base from V and 1 from J, leaving 8 bases between them.

The V gene is TRBV12-3 or TRBV12-4, the J gene TRBJ2-7, with TRBD2 matching over 7 bases. Trimming at V came to 3 bases and at J to 6 bases, leaving 2 bases not matched to a gene. There are 12 residues in the CDR3. The CDR3 DNA follows: TGTGCCAGCAGTTTCGGGAGGACCGAGCAGTACTTC. Protein sequence: CASSFGRTEQYF.

The chain couples TRBV4-1 to TRBJ2-5; 7 bases match TRBD1. CDR1 MGHRA and CDR2 YSYEKL come from the germline V gene. The CDR3 length is 14 residues. V was clipped by 2 bases and J by 3 bases; unmatched bases: 3. CDR3: CASSQFTGEETQYF. For the CDR3, the DNA is TGCGCCAGCAGCCAATTCACAGGGGAAGAGACCCAGTACTTC.

The chain is built from TRBV7-3 and TRBJ2-2; weak D call: TRBD2 (6 bases). V lost 0 bases and J lost 2, with 7 bases in between. Germline-derived CDR1 and CDR2 are SGHTA and FQGTGA. This CDR3 has 15 amino acids. As DNA, the CDR3 is TGTGCCAGCAGCTTAACGGGAGGAAACACCGGGGAGCTGTTTTTT. Translated, it gives CASSLTGGNTGELFF.

This clone was counted a single time. This rearrangement joins TRBV19 to TRBJ2-5; 7 nucleotides align to TRBD1. Germline CDR1 is LNHDA and CDR2 is SQIVND (reference sequence). The CDR3 has 15 residues. Trimming at V came to 5 bases and at J to 4 bases, leaving 10 bases not matched to a gene. The CDR3 DNA follows: TGTGCCAGTAGTCCCAGACAGGGCCAAGGAGAGACCCAGTACTTC. Protein sequence: CASSPRQGQGETQYF.

The J gene is TRBJ2-7, the V gene TRBV7-9; TRBD2 is a possible D gene (5 bases). Germline CDR1 is SEHNR and CDR2 is FQNEAQ (reference sequence). With 5 bases removed from V and 3 bases from J, the gap between germline ends came to 11 bases. The CDR3 length is 13 residues. The CDR3 nucleotides read TGTGCCAGCAGCGTGTCAAGCGGCTACGAGCAGTACTTC. This gives the protein CASSVSSGYEQYF.

The genes are TRBV4-3 and TRBJ1-2; the D gene is possibly TRBD1 (5 bases). The CDR3 has 15 residues. Germline V gene sequence: CDR1 LGHNA, CDR2 YSLEER. Between the trimmed V and J ends, which lost 0 bases and 7 bases, there was a span of 15 bases. CDR3 loop: CASSQEWQGFGGYTF. In DNA form, the CDR3 reads TGCGCCAGCAGCCAAGAGTGGCAGGGTTTTGGTGGCTACACCTTC.

V is TRBV7-3 and J is TRBJ1-6, with D maybe TRBD1 (5 bases). This CDR3 region has 15 residues. The germline CDR1 and CDR2 sequences are SGHTA and FQGTGA. The germline V and J ends were trimmed by 1 base and 5 bases, with 9 bases remaining between them. The CDR3 sequence: CASSLSPGNNSPLHF. CDR3 nucleotide sequence: TGTGCCAGCAGCTTAAGCCCAGGGAATAATTCACCCCTCCACTTT. Full variable domain (remainder filled in from reference TRBV7-3 and TRBJ1-6): GAGVSQTPSNKVTEKGKYVELRCDPISGHTALYWYRQSLGQGPEFLIYFQGTGAADDSGLPNDRFFAVRPEGSVSTLKIQRTERGDSAVYLCASSLSPGNNSPLHFGNGTRLTVT.

This clone has just one count. The chain combines TRBV7-8 with TRBJ1-4; 9 bases are a match to TRBD1. Looked up from germline, CDR1 is SGHVS and CDR2 is FQNEAQ. V shed 5 bases and J 5 bases; nucleotides not matched to a gene: 6. The length of the CDR3 is 15 residues. CDR3 DNA: TGTGCCAGCAGCGTCCGGGACAGGGTGAATGAAAAACTGTTTTTT. Encoded protein: CASSVRDRVNEKLFF.

This chain connects TRBV2 to TRBJ1-5; D is possibly TRBD1 (6 bases). The CDR3 consists of 15 residues. The V gene's germline CDR1 is SNHLY and CDR2 FYNNEI. V lost 4 bases, J lost 3 bases, and 13 bases lay in between. CDR3 DNA: TGTGCCAGCAGTGTTGGGTCAGGGGACAATCAGCCCCAGCATTTT. It specifies CASSVGSGDNQPQHF. Complete variable domain (other parts from reference TRBV2 and TRBJ1-5): EPEVTQTPSHQVTQMGQEVILRCVPISNHLYFYWYRQILGQKVEFLVSFYNNEISEKSEIFDDQFSVERPDGSNFTLKIRSTKLEDSAMYFCASSVGSGDNQPQHFGDGTRLSIL.

V gene TRBV5-1 combines with J gene TRBJ2-4, with TRBD1 as a possible D gene (5 bases). Trimming cost V 0 bases and J 9 bases, with 16 bases left between them. The CDR3 loop spans 15 amino acids. Germline V CDR1 and CDR2: SGHRS, YFSETQ. Here the CDR3 DNA reads TGCGCCAGCAGCTTGGCAGGGCCCAATGGCGGCATTCAGTACTTC. It specifies CASSLAGPNGGIQYF.

The chain combines TRBV6-2 or TRBV6-3 with TRBJ2-1; D might be TRBD1 (5 bases). The CDR3 is 15 residues long. CDR1 and CDR2 (germline): MNHEY, SVGEGT. Between the trimmed V and J ends, which lost 2 bases and 6 bases, there was a span of 14 bases. CDR3 in amino acids: CASSYPPRVTNEQFF. As DNA, the CDR3 is TGTGCCAGCAGTTACCCTCCCAGGGTCACCAATGAGCAGTTCTTC.

The chain uses TRBV2 and TRBJ1-6, with 7 bases identical to TRBD1. Germline CDR1 is SNHLY and CDR2 is FYNNEI. This CDR3 spans 15 amino acids. V was clipped by 4 bases and J by 4 bases; unmatched bases: 4. The CDR3 loop is CASSGQGVYNSPLHF. DNA of the CDR3: TGTGCCAGCAGTGGACAGGGAGTTTATAATTCACCCCTCCACTTT.

The CDR3 region has the DNA TGTGCCAGCAGCTTATCCCATAGCGCCACAGATACGCAGTATTTT. Translated, it gives CASSLSHSATDTQYF. This sequence joins TRBV7-3 and TRBJ2-3; maybe TRBD2 (5 bases). With 2 bases removed from V and 2 bases from J, the gap between germline ends came to 11 bases. The germline V gene has CDR1 SGHTA and CDR2 FQGTGA. The CDR3 has 15 residues.

The chain carries TRBV28 and TRBJ1-6, with TRBD1 as a possible D gene (5 bases). CDR1 and CDR2 from the germline V gene are MDHEN and SYDVKM. Trimming took 5 bases from V and 7 from J, leaving 18 bases between them. This CDR3 is 16 amino acids long. CDR3 protein: CASSTTGELKNSPLHF. In DNA, the CDR3 is TGTGCCAGCAGTACTACGGGGGAATTGAAGAATTCACCCCTCCACTTT.

This clone was observed a handful of times. V gene TRBV7-9 combines with J gene TRBJ2-1; D unresolved. Between the trimmed V and J ends, which lost 6 bases and 6 bases, there was a span of 18 bases. The CDR3 is made up of 15 amino acids. Germline assignment: CDR1 SEHNR and CDR2 FQNEAQ (reference sequence). CDR3: CASRPIPRVGNEQFF. The CDR3 DNA follows: TGTGCCAGCAGACCCATCCCGCGTGTGGGCAATGAGCAGTTCTTC.

This sequence joins TRBV3-1 (or the pseudogene TRBV3-2) and TRBJ2-6; D possibly corresponds to TRBD2 (6 bases). Deletions cut 7 bases from V and 7 bases from J, with 14 bases between. The CDR3 is made up of 14 amino acids. Germline loops: CDR1 LGHDT, CDR2 YNNKEL (reference sequence). The chain's CDR3 is CASTPPGVANVLTF. The CDR3 bases are TGTGCCAGCACCCCCCCGGGGGTAGCCAACGTCCTGACTTTC.

The chain is built from TRBV11-2 and TRBJ2-7, with 8 bases fitting TRBD2. V shed 5 bases, J shed 9 bases, and the junction held 12 bases outside the gene matches. CDR1 is SGHAT and CDR2 is FQNNGV in the germline V gene. The CDR3 is 14 residues long. In DNA form, the CDR3 reads TGTGCCAGCAGCATCCCGGGGGGGGCCCCGAGGCAGTACTTC. It encodes CASSIPGGAPRQYF.

The chain links TRBV6-4 to TRBJ1-5, with a weak D call TRBD1 (5 bases). The CDR3 is 14 residues long. V was shortened by 6 bases and J by 7 bases, with 16 bases between the two germline ends. Germline values: CDR1 MRHNA, CDR2 SNTAGT. The CDR3 DNA is TGTGCCAGCAGCCCTGAGCAGGGAGGACAGCCCCAGCATTTT. Translated, it gives CASSPEQGGQPQHF.

This rearrangement joins TRBV24-1 to TRBJ2-5; a possible D gene is TRBD2 (6 bases). Trimming cost V 12 bases and J 4 bases, with 17 bases left between them. Looked up from germline, CDR1 is KGHDR and CDR2 is SFDVKD. The CDR3 runs to 13 residues. The CDR3 region is CAVGTPGVETQYF. The CDR3, as DNA: TGTGCCGTCGGGACTCCGGGCGTAGAGACCCAGTACTTC.

The chain recombines TRBV14 with TRBJ1-2, with TRBD1 as a possible D gene (6 bases). This CDR3 has 14 amino acids. CDR1 SGHDN and CDR2 FVKESK come from the germline V gene. V was shortened by 1 base and J by 7 bases, with 13 bases between the two germline ends. The CDR3 nucleotides are TGTGCCAGCAGCCAAGGTCGGGGGGCCGGTGGCTACACCTTC. Translation: CASSQGRGAGGYTF.

The J gene is TRBJ2-2, the V gene TRBV12-3 or TRBV12-4; D unresolved. This CDR3 region has 13 residues. With 5 bases removed from V and 5 bases from J, the gap between germline ends came to 9 bases. The CDR3 nucleotides are TGTGCCAGCAGTGGTCCTTCGACCGGGGAGCTGTTTTTT. Its protein is CASSGPSTGELFF.

This clone came up once. The rearrangement joins TRBV4-2 to TRBJ1-4; TRBD1 matches 7 bases. CDR3 length: 19 amino acids. J gave up 3 bases and V 4 bases, and 17 bases lay outside the gene matches. CDR1 and CDR2 (germline): LGHNA, YNFKEQ. Written as DNA, the CDR3 is TGTGCCAGCAGCCCTCAGCGCCTTTCTGCCGGGACAGCTAATGAAAAACTGTTTTTT. It is translated as CASSPQRLSAGTANEKLFF.

A word on this clone: The sample has other DNA sequences that encode this CDR3 too. The rearrangement joins TRBV4-1 to TRBJ1-2; no clear D gene. CDR1 MGHRA and CDR2 YSYEKL come from the germline V gene. V lost 0 bases and J 3 bases, leaving 5 bases between the germline ends. This CDR3 has 13 residues. In DNA form, the CDR3 reads TGCGCCAGCAGCCAAGATGGGGACTATGGCTACACCTTC. This encodes CASSQDGDYGYTF.

This clone was seen only once. The chain carries TRBV4-3 and TRBJ2-5; no clear D. The V end was cut by 1 base, the J end by 1 base, with 10 bases between. The V gene's germline CDR1 is LGHNA and CDR2 YSLEER. This CDR3 region has 15 residues. CDR3: CASSQGRAAQETQYF. CDR3 DNA sequence: TGCGCCAGCAGCCAAGGCCGGGCTGCCCAAGAGACCCAGTACTTC.